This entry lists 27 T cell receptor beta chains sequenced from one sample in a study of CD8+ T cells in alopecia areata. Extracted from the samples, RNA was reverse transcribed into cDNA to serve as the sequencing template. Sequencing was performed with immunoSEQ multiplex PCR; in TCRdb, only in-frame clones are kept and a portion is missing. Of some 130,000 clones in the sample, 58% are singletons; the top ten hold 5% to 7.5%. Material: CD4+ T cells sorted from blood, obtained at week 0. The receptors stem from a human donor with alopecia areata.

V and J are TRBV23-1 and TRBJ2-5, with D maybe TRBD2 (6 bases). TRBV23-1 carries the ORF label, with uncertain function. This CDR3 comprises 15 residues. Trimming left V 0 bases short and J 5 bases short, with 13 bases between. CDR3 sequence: CASSQSRAEGETQYF. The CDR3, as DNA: TGCGCCAGCAGTCAATCCAGGGCGGAGGGTGAGACCCAGTACTTC.

CDR3 sequence: CASSLAGNTEAFF. CDR3 nucleotide sequence: TGCGCCAGCAGCTTGGCCGGAAACACTGAAGCTTTCTTT. V is TRBV5-1 and J is TRBJ1-1; D not resolved. The CDR3 spans 13 residues. In germline, CDR1 is SGHRS, CDR2 YFSETQ. With 0 bases removed from V and 2 bases from J, the gap between germline ends came to 5 bases.

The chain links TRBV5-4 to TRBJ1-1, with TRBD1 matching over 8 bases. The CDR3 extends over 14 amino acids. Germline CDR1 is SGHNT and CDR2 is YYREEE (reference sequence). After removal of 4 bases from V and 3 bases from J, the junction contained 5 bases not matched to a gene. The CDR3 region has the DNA TGTGCCAGCAGCATAGGACAGGGTTACACTGAAGCTTTCTTT. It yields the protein CASSIGQGYTEAFF. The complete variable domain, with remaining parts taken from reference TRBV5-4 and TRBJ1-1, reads ETGVTQSPTHLIKTRGQQVTLRCSSQSGHNTVSWYQQALGQGPQFIFQYYREEENGRGNFPPRFSGLQFPNYSSELNVNALELDDSALYLCASSIGQGYTEAFFGQGTRLTVV.

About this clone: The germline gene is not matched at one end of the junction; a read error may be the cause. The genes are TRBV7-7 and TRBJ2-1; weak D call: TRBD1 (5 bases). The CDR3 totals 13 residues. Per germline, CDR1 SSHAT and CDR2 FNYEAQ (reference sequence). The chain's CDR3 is CASSLGADNEQFF. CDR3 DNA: TGTGCTAGCAGCTTAGGGGCAGACAATGAGCAGTTCTTC.

CDR3 nucleotide sequence: TGTGCCTGGAGTGTAAGGGGGGCTCGACTGTTTTTT. Its protein is CAWSVRGARLFF. The chain links TRBV30 to TRBJ1-4; D is perhaps TRBD1 (6 bases). CDR3 length: 12 residues. V shed 0 bases and J shed 13 bases, with 12 bases lying between them. Germline CDR1 and CDR2: GTSNPN and SVGIG (reference sequence).

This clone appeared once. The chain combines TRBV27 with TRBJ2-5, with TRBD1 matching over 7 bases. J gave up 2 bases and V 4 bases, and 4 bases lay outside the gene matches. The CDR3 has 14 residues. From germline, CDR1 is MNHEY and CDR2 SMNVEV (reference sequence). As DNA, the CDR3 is TGTGCCAGCAGTTACAGGGGCCGACAAGAGACCCAGTACTTC. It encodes CASSYRGRQETQYF.

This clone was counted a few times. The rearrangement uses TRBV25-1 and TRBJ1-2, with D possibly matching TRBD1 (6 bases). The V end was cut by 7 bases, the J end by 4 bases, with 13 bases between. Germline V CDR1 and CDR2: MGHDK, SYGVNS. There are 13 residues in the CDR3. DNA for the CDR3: TGTGCCAGCACGAACAGGGTAGTCTATGGCTACACCTTC. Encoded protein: CASTNRVVYGYTF.

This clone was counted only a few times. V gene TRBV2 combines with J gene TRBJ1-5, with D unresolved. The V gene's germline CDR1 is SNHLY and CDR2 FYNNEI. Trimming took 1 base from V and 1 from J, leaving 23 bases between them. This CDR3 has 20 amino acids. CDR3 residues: CASSEGPRVDATISNQPQHF. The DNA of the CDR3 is TGTGCCAGCAGTGAAGGGCCGAGGGTGGACGCTACGATCAGCAATCAGCCCCAGCATTTT.

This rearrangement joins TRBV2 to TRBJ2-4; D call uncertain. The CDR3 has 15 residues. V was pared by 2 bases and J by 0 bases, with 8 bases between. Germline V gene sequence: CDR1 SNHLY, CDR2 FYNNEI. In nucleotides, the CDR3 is TGTGCCAGCAGTGAAATATGGTTAGCCAAAAACATTCAGTACTTC. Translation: CASSEIWLAKNIQYF.

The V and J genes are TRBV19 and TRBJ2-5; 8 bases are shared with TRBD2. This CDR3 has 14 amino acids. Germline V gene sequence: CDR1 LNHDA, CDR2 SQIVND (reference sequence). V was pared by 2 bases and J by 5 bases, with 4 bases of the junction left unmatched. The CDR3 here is CASSIQRGKETQYF. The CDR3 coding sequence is TGTGCCAGTAGTATACAGCGGGGGAAGGAGACCCAGTACTTC.

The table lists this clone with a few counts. The CDR3 coding sequence is TGCGCCAGCAGCTTGTCCCCCGGCTCTAGCGAGCAGTACTTC. Its protein product is CASSLSPGSSEQYF. The chain is built from TRBV5-1 and TRBJ2-7; D is unclear. V lost 1 base and J lost 6, with 14 bases in between. The CDR3 loop spans 14 amino acids. CDR1 and CDR2 (germline): SGHRS, YFSETQ.

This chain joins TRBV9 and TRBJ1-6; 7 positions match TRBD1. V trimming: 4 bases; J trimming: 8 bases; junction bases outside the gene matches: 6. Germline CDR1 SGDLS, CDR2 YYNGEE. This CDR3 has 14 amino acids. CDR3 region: CASSTQGTDSPLHF. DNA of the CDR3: TGTGCCAGCAGCACACAGGGGACTGATTCACCCCTCCACTTT.

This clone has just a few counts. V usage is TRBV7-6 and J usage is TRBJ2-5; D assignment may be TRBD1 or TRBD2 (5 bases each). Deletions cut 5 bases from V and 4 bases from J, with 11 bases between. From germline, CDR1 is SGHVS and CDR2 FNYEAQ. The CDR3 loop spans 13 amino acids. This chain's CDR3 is CASSEGFPETQYF. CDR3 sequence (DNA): TGTGCCAGCAGCGAGGGGTTCCCAGAGACCCAGTACTTC.

The CDR3 reads CASSFEQGTGELFF. The DNA for the CDR3 is TGTGCCAGCAGCTTTGAACAGGGTACCGGGGAGCTGTTTTTT. The chain couples TRBV11-2 to TRBJ2-2; weak D call: TRBD1 (6 bases). With 3 bases removed from V and 5 bases from J, the gap between germline ends came to 10 bases. Germline V lookup: CDR1 SGHAT, CDR2 FQNNGV. This CDR3 spans 14 amino acids. Together with reference TRBV11-2 and TRBJ2-2, the CDR3 gives the full variable domain: EAGVAQSPRYKIIEKRQSVAFWCNPISGHATLYWYQQILGQGPKLLIQFQNNGVVDDSQLPKDRFSAERLKGVDSTLKIQPAKLEDSAVYLCASSFEQGTGELFFGEGSRLTVL.

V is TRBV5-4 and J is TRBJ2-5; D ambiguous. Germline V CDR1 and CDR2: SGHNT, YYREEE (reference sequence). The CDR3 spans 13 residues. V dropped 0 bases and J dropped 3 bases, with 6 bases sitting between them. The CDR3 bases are TGTGCCAGCAGCTTGGACGTTGAAGAGACCCAGTACTTC. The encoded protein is CASSLDVEETQYF.

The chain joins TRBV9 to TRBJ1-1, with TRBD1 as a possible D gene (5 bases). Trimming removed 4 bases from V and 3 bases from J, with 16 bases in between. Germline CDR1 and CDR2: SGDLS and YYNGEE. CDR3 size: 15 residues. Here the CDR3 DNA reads TGTGCCAGCAGCTCGCGCGGGGCCGGGCACACTGAAGCTTTCTTT. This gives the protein CASSSRGAGHTEAFF.

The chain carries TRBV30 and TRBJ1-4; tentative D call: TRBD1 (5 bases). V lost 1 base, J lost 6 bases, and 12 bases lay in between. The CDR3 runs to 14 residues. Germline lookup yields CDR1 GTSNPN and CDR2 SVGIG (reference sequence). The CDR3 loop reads CAWSEPGRHEKLFF. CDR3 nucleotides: TGTGCCTGGAGTGAACCGGGACGGCATGAAAAACTGTTTTTT.

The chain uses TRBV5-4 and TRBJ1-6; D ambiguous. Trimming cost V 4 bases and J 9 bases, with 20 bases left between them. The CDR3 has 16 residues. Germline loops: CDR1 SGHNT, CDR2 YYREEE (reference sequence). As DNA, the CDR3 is TGTGCCAGCAGCCAGGAGGAGGCCCGCGGTAGTTCACCCCTCCACTTT. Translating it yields CASSQEEARGSSPLHF.

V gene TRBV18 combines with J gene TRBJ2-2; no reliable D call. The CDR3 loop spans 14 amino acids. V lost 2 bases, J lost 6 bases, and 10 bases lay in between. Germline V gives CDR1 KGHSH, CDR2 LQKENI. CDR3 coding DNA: TGTGCCAGCTCACCAACAACTGGGGCCGGGGAGCTGTTTTTT. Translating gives CASSPTTGAGELFF.

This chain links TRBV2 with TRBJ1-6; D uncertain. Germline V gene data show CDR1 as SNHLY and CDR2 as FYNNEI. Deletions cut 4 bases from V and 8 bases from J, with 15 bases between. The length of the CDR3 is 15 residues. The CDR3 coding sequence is TGTGCCAGCAGTGCCCTCCCAGCCACAGATTCACCCCTCCACTTT. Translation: CASSALPATDSPLHF.

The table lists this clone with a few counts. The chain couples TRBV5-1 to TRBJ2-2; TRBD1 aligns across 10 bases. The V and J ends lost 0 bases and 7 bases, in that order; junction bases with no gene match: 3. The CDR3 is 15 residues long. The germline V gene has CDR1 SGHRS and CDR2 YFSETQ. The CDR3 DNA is TGCGCCAGCAGCTTGGGCGACAGGGGGCACGGGGAGCTGTTTTTT. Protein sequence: CASSLGDRGHGELFF.

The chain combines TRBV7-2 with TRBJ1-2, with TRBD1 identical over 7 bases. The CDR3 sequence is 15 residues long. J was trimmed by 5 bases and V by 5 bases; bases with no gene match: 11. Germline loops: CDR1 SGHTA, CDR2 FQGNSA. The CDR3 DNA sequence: TGTGCCAGCAGCCCAGGGGGGGGCTGGGGTTATGGCTACACCTTC. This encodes CASSPGGGWGYGYTF.

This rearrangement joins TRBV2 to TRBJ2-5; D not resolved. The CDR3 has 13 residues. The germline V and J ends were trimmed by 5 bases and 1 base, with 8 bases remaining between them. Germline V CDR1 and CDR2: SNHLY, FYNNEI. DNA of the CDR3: TGTGCCAGCAGTTGGGGTCGCCAAGAGACCCAGTACTTC. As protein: CASSWGRQETQYF.

The CDR3 loop reads CSRVGPYEQYF. The CDR3 bases are TGCAGTCGCGTAGGTCCCTACGAGCAGTACTTC. The chain is built from TRBV20-1 and TRBJ2-7; D remains unclear. The CDR3 length is 11 residues. Germline CDR1 is DFQATT and CDR2 is SNEGSKA (reference sequence). Trimming pared 8 bases from V and 2 bases from J, leaving 10 bases between.

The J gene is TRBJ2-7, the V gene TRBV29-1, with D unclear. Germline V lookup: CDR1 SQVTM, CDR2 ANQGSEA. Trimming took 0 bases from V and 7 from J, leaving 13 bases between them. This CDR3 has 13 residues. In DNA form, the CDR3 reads TGCAGCGTTGAAGATCTAATCCCCGGGGAGCAGTACTTC. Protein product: CSVEDLIPGEQYF.

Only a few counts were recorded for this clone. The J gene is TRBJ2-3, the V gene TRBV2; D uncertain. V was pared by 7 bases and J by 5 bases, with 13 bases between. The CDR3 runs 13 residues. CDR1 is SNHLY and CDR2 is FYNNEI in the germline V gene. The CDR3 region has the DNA TGTGCCAGCACCCGGCATGAAGGAGATACGCAGTATTTT. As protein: CASTRHEGDTQYF.

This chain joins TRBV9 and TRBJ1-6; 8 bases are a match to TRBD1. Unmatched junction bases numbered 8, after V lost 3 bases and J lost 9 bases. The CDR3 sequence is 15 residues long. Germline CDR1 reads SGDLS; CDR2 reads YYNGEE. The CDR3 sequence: CASSGAQGAGSPLHF. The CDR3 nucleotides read TGTGCCAGCAGCGGTGCCCAGGGGGCAGGTTCACCCCTCCACTTT.